The 15 T cell receptor beta chains listed next were all sequenced from one sample in a study of blood T cell repertoires in COVID-19. TCRdb's copy holds only in-frame clones and misses some; the assay was immunoSEQ multiplex PCR. The sample has some 160,000 clones, under 80% seen once. Sequencing input: peripheral blood. These receptors were obtained from a man between 60 and 75 years old with acute or convalescent COVID-19.

The chain joins TRBV7-9 to TRBJ2-5; D is possibly TRBD2 (6 bases). Germline values: CDR1 SEHNR, CDR2 FQNEAQ (reference sequence). CDR3 length: 14 amino acids. V lost 6 bases to trimming and J lost 5 bases, with 16 bases between them. In DNA form, the CDR3 reads TGTGCCAGCAGACGCTCGGGAGACGGGGAGACCCAGTACTTC. It yields the protein CASRRSGDGETQYF.

There are a few counts of this clone. The chain recombines TRBV2 with TRBJ1-5; 7 bases are shared with TRBD1. Trimming at V came to 8 bases and at J to 3 bases, leaving 10 bases not matched to a gene. Germline CDR1 SNHLY, CDR2 FYNNEI. The CDR3 runs 15 residues. Here the CDR3 DNA reads TGTGCCAGCGCTCAGGGGGAAATATACAATCAGCCCCAGCATTTT. As protein: CASAQGEIYNQPQHF.

Comments on this clone: Other DNA sequences in the same sample also yield this CDR3. The chain recombines TRBV2 with TRBJ2-7, with D possibly TRBD1 on 5 matching bases. The CDR3 runs 13 residues. Trimming shortened V by 5 bases and J by 3 bases, and 11 bases separated the two germline ends. Germline CDR1 and CDR2: SNHLY and FYNNEI. The CDR3 nucleotides are TGTGCCAGCAGTCTCCAGGGTGACTACGAGCAGTACTTC. This gives the protein CASSLQGDYEQYF.

V usage is TRBV18 and J usage is TRBJ2-3, with D possibly matching TRBD1 (5 bases). V lost 2 bases and J 5 bases, leaving 11 bases between the germline ends. CDR3 length: 14 residues. Germline CDR1 reads KGHSH; CDR2 reads LQKENI. CDR3 in DNA: TGTGCCAGCTCACCAGGTGTAGACAGAGATACGCAGTATTTT. Encoded protein: CASSPGVDRDTQYF.

V usage is TRBV3-1 (or the pseudogene TRBV3-2) and J usage is TRBJ1-6; D remains unclear. This CDR3 region has 16 residues. The V and J ends lost 0 bases and 9 bases respectively, with 15 bases between them. CDR1 LGHDT and CDR2 YNNKEL come from the germline V gene (reference sequence). The CDR3 DNA reads TGTGCCAGCAGCCAAGATCAGATGACGGGAGGTTCACCCCTCCACTTT. As protein: CASSQDQMTGGSPLHF.

The CDR3 bases are TGCGCCAGCAGCCAAACAGGGTCCTCCTATAATTCACCCCTCCACTTT. It is translated as CASSQTGSSYNSPLHF. The genes are TRBV4-1 and TRBJ1-6, with a tentative D call TRBD1 (6 bases). CDR3 size: 16 residues. Germline V gene lookup returns CDR1 MGHRA and CDR2 YSYEKL. Trimming cost V 2 bases and J 0 bases, with 8 bases left between them.

This clone has only one observation. The rearrangement uses TRBV18 and TRBJ2-3, with 15 bases that match TRBD2. J gave up 1 base and V 2 bases, and 1 base lay outside the gene matches. Germline lookup yields CDR1 KGHSH and CDR2 LQKENI. The CDR3 extends over 17 amino acids. CDR3 in amino acids: CASSPRTSGRGTDTQYF. CDR3 coding DNA: TGTGCCAGCTCACCAAGGACTAGCGGGAGGGGCACAGATACGCAGTATTTT.

In its sample, this clone was seen a few times. The genes are TRBV7-6 and TRBJ2-3; 12 nucleotides agree with TRBD2. The trim removed 3 bases at V and 1 base at J, leaving 2 bases unmatched. CDR1 is SGHVS and CDR2 is FNYEAQ in the germline V gene. This CDR3 is built from 16 residues. The CDR3 region has the DNA TGTGCCAGCAGCTTGCCTAGCGGGAGGGGCACAGATACGCAGTATTTT. Protein sequence: CASSLPSGRGTDTQYF.

This clone was seen a few times. The chain combines TRBV4-2 with TRBJ2-1; 8 positions match TRBD2. Germline trimming cut 3 bases from V and 3 bases from J; bases unmatched to any gene: 10. CDR1 is LGHNA, CDR2 YNFKEQ, per germline. The CDR3 has 17 amino acids. The CDR3: CASSHPSRGGIYNEQFF. CDR3 DNA: TGTGCCAGCAGCCACCCCAGCCGGGGGGGGATCTACAATGAGCAGTTCTTC.

The gene calls are TRBV9 and TRBJ2-7, with 8 nucleotides matching TRBD2. The trim removed 4 bases at V and 4 bases at J, leaving 7 bases unmatched. Germline V gives CDR1 SGDLS, CDR2 YYNGEE. The length of the CDR3 is 14 residues. This chain's CDR3 is CASSPQASGYEQYF. The DNA for the CDR3 is TGTGCCAGCAGCCCCCAGGCTAGCGGGTACGAGCAGTACTTC.

The rearrangement joins TRBV2 to TRBJ1-1; no clear D. With 2 bases removed from V and 11 bases from J, the gap between germline ends came to 12 bases. This CDR3 comprises 12 residues. CDR1 SNHLY and CDR2 FYNNEI come from the germline V gene. The CDR3 reads CASSETDGRAFF. Written as DNA, the CDR3 is TGTGCCAGCAGTGAAACAGACGGTCGGGCTTTCTTT.

The chain recombines TRBV6-2 or TRBV6-3 with TRBJ2-1, with TRBD2 matching over 12 bases. CDR1 MNHEY and CDR2 SVGEGT come from the germline V gene. This CDR3 comprises 19 residues. Germline trimming cut 0 bases from V and 0 bases from J; bases unmatched to any gene: 6. The CDR3, as DNA: TGTGCCAGCAGTTACTCGAGGACTAGCGGGAAAAGCTCCTACAATGAGCAGTTCTTC. It translates to CASSYSRTSGKSSYNEQFF.

The chain has TRBV5-8 and TRBJ2-5; 8 bases fit TRBD1. V shed 4 bases, J shed 2 bases, and the junction held 7 bases outside the gene matches. Germline assignment: CDR1 SGHTS and CDR2 YDEGEE. The CDR3 spans 15 residues. In DNA, the CDR3 is TGTGCCAGCAGCCCCGGGACAGGTGAACAAGAGACCCAGTACTTC. It is translated as CASSPGTGEQETQYF.

V is TRBV7-6 and J is TRBJ2-1; 8 nucleotides align to TRBD2. Germline lookup yields CDR1 SGHVS and CDR2 FNYEAQ. J lost 5 bases, V lost 5 bases, and 8 bases had no gene match. This CDR3 contains 15 residues. The CDR3 DNA follows: TGTGCCAGCAGCGTTACTAGCGGTACCCACAATGAGCAGTTCTTC. It encodes CASSVTSGTHNEQFF. The entire variable domain, with the rest obtained from reference TRBV7-6 and TRBJ2-1, is as follows: GAGVSQSPRYKVTKRGQDVALRCDPISGHVSLYWYRQALGQGPEFLTYFNYEAQQDKSGLPNDRFSAERPEGSISTLTIQRTEQRDSAMYRCASSVTSGTHNEQFFGPGTRLTVL.

The V call is TRBV19, the J call TRBJ2-3, with 12 bases aligning to TRBD2. The junction had 6 bases not matched to a gene; V was cut back by 6 bases and J by 2 bases. This CDR3 is built from 16 residues. In germline, CDR1 is LNHDA, CDR2 SQIVND (reference sequence). CDR3 amino acids: CASSDRLAGATDTQYF. CDR3 DNA: TGTGCCAGTAGCGATAGACTAGCGGGAGCCACAGATACGCAGTATTTT. The variable domain in full, completed from reference TRBV19 and TRBJ2-3, reads DGGITQSPKYLFRKEGQNVTLSCEQNLNHDAMYWYRQDPGQGLRLIYYSQIVNDFQKGDIAEGYSVSREKKESFPLTVTSAQKNPTAFYLCASSDRLAGATDTQYFGPGTRLTVL.